Shown below are 2 T cell receptor beta chains from a single sample sequenced in a study of T cell responses to AZD1222 COVID-19 vaccine listed by TCRdb under 2021. Sample time point, as interpreted from the label and publication: baseline before first vaccination. Preparation of the library involved the immunoSEQ multiplex PCR assay. The clones in this table, taken by TCRdb from immuneACCESS, are in-frame only. Not every clone is retained; where verified, under half of the shortfall comes from an unresolved V gene, and the cause of the rest is unknown. The sample table lists about 170,000 clones, around 90% of them with a count of one. Jointly, the top ten make up about 2.8% of the sample. The sample in question was peripheral blood, obtained on day 0 of AZD1222 vaccination. The receptors here all came from an adult in good health.

Written as DNA, the CDR3 is TGCGCCAGCAGCCGGAGACAGGGCCTAGATGAGCAGTTCTTC. Protein sequence: CASSRRQGLDEQFF. This chain links TRBV5-1 with TRBJ2-1; 7 nucleotides match TRBD1. The J segment lost 8 bases and the V segment lost 4 bases, leaving 9 bases of the junction unmatched. This CDR3 is built from 14 residues. Germline V gene data show CDR1 as SGHRS and CDR2 as YFSETQ. The full variable domain, completed using reference TRBV5-1 and TRBJ2-1, is KAGVTQTPRYLIKTRGQQVTLSCSPISGHRSVSWYQQTPGQGLQFLFEYFSETQRNKGNFPGRFSGRQFSNSRSEMNVSTLELGDSALYLCASSRRQGLDEQFFGPGTRLTVL.

The rearrangement joins TRBV3-1 (or the pseudogene TRBV3-2) to TRBJ1-2, with D perhaps TRBD1 (5 bases). The length of the CDR3 is 15 residues. The germline V and J ends were trimmed by 0 bases and 7 bases, with 15 bases remaining between them. Germline V CDR1 and CDR2: LGHDT, YNNKEL (reference sequence). The CDR3: CASSQDWRGRGGYTF. The CDR3 coding sequence is TGTGCCAGCAGCCAAGATTGGAGGGGCCGGGGTGGCTACACCTTC.